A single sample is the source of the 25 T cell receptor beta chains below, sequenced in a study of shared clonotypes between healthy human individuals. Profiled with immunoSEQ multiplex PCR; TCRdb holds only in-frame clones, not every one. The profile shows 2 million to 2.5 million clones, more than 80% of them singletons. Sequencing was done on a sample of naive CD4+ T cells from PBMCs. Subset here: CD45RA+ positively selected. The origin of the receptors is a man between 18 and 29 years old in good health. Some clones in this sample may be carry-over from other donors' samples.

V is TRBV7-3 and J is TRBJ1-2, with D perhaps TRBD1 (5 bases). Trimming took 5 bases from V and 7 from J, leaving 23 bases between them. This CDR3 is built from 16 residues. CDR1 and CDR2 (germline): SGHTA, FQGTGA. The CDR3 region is CASSPRMGGGIGGYTF. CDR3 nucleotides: TGTGCCAGCAGCCCCCGAATGGGCGGGGGAATAGGTGGCTACACCTTC. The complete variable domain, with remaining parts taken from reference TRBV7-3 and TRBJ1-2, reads GAGVSQTPSNKVTEKGKYVELRCDPISGHTALYWYRQSLGQGPEFLIYFQGTGAADDSGLPNDRFFAVRPEGSVSTLKIQRTERGDSAVYLCASSPRMGGGIGGYTFGSGTRLTVV.

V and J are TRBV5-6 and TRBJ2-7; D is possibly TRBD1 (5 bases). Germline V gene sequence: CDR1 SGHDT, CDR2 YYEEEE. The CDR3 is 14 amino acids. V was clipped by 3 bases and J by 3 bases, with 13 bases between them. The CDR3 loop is CASSWQGGNYEQYF. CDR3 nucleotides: TGTGCCAGCAGCTGGCAGGGTGGCAACTACGAGCAGTACTTC. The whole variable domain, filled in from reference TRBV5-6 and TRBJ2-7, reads DAGVTQSPTHLIKTRGQQVTLRCSPKSGHDTVSWYQQALGQGPQFIFQYYEEEERQRGNFPDRFSGHQFPNYSSELNVNALLLGDSALYLCASSWQGGNYEQYFGPGTRLTVT.

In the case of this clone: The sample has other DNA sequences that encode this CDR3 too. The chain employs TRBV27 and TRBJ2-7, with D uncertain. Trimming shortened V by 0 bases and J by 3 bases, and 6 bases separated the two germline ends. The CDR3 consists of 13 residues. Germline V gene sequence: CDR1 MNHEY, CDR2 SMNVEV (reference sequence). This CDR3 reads CASSLSGGYEQYF. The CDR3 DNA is TGTGCCAGCAGTTTATCGGGCGGCTACGAGCAGTACTTC.

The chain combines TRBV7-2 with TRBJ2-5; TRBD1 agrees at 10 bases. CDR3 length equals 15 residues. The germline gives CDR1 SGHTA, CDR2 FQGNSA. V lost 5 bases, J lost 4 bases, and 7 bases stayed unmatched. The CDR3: CASSPSTGGPETQYF. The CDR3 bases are TGTGCCAGCAGCCCATCGACAGGGGGCCCAGAGACCCAGTACTTC.

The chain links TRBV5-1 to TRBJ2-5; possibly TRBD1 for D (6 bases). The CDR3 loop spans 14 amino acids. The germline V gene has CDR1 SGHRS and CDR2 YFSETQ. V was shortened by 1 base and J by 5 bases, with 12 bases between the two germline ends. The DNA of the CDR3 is TGCGCCAGCAGCTTGACCGGGACACGTGAGACCCAGTACTTC. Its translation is CASSLTGTRETQYF.

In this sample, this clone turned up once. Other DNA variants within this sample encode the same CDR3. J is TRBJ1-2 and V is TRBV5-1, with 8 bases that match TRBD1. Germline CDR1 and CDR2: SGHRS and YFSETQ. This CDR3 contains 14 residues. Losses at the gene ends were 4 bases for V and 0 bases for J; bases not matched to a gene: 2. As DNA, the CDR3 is TGCGCCAGCAGCCCGACAGGGGCTAACTATGGCTACACCTTC. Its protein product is CASSPTGANYGYTF.

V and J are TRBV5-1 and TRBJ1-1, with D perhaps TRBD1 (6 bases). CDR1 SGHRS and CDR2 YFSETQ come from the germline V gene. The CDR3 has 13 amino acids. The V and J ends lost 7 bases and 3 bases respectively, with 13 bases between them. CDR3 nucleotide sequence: TGCGCCAGCGGATCTACAGGGTACACTGAAGCTTTCTTT. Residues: CASGSTGYTEAFF.

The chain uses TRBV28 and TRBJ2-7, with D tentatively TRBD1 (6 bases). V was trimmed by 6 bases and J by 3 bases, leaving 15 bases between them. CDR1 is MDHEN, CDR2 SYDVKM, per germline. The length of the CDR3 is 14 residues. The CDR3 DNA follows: TGTGCCAGCAGACTCCAGGGGCCCGTCTACGAGCAGTACTTC. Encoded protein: CASRLQGPVYEQYF.

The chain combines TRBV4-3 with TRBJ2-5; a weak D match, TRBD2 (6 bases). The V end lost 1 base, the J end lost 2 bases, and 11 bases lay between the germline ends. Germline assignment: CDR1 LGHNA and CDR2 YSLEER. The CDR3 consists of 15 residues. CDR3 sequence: CASSQGELAQETQYF. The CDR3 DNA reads TGCGCCAGCAGCCAAGGGGAACTAGCACAAGAGACCCAGTACTTC.

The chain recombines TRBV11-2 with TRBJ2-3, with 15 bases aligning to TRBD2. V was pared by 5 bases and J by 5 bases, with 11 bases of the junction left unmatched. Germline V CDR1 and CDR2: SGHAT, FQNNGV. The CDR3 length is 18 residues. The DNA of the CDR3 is TGTGCCAGCAGCGCACGCCGACCGGGACTAGCGGGAGGAGATACGCAGTATTTT. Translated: CASSARRPGLAGGDTQYF.

This CDR3 is CASSVGGTRTGELFF. The CDR3 DNA follows: TGTGCCAGCAGCGTCGGGGGCACAAGGACCGGGGAGCTGTTTTTT. V is TRBV9 and J is TRBJ2-2; D tentatively fits TRBD1 or TRBD2 (6 bases each). From germline, CDR1 is SGDLS and CDR2 YYNGEE. V lost 2 bases to trimming and J lost 5 bases, with 13 bases between them. This CDR3 has 15 residues.

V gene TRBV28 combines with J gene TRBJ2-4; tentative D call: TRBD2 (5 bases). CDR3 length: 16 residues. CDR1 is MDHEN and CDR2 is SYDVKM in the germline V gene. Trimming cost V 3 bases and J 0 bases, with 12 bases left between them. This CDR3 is CASSFGVGLAKNIQYF. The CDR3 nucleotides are TGTGCCAGCAGTTTTGGGGTAGGACTAGCCAAAAACATTCAGTACTTC.

As DNA, the CDR3 is TGCGCCAGCAGCCCGTGGGGCCCTGCAACTAATGAAAAACTGTTTTTT. Protein product: CASSPWGPATNEKLFF. The rearrangement links TRBV4-3 to TRBJ1-4, with TRBD1 as a possible D gene (5 bases). The CDR3 extends over 16 amino acids. V was clipped by 4 bases and J by 0 bases, with 12 bases between them. CDR1 is LGHNA, CDR2 YSLEER, per germline.

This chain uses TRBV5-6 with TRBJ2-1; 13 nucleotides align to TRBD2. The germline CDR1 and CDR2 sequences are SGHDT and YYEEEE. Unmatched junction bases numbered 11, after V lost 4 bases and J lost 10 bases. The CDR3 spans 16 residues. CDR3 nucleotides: TGTGCCAGCAGCGCCAGGACTAGCGGGAGCCTCGGGGAGCAGTTCTTC. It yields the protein CASSARTSGSLGEQFF.

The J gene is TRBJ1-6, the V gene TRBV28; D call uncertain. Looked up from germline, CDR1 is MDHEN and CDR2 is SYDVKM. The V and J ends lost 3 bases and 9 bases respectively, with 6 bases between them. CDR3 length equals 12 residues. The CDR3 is CASSLVVSPLHF. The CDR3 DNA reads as TGTGCCAGCAGTTTGGTGGTTTCACCCCTCCACTTT.

In nucleotides, the CDR3 is TGCGCCAGCAGGTTCTCGACTCACCCGGGAGAGACCCAGTACTTC. Protein sequence: CASRFSTHPGETQYF. This chain uses TRBV5-1 with TRBJ2-5; D gene uncertain. Germline values: CDR1 SGHRS, CDR2 YFSETQ. This CDR3 has 15 amino acids. V was cut by 5 bases and J by 4 bases, with 18 bases left in between.

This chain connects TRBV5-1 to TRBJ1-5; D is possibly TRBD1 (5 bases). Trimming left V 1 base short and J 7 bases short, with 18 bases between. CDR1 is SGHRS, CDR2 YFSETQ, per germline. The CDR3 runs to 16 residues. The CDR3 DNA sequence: TGCGCCAGCAGCTTGTTTACAGGCCGCTTATACCAGCCCCAGCATTTT. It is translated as CASSLFTGRLYQPQHF.

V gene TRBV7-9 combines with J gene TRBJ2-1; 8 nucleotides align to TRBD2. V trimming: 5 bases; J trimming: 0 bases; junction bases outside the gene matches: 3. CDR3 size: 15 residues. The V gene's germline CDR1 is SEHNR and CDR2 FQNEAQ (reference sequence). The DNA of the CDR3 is TGTGCCAGCAGCCGCGGGACTAGCTCCTACAATGAGCAGTTCTTC. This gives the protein CASSRGTSSYNEQFF.

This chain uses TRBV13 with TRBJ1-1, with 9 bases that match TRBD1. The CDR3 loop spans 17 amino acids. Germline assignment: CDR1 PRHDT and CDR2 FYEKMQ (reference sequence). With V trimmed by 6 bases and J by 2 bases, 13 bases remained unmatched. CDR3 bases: TGTGCCAGCAGTCACCCGGCCAGGACAGGGGCCAACACTGAAGCTTTCTTT. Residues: CASSHPARTGANTEAFF.

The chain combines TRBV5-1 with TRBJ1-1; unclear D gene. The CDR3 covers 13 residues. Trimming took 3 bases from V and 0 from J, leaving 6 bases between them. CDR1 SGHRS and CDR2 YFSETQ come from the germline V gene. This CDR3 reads CASSSEMNTEAFF. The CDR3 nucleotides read TGCGCCAGCAGCTCCGAAATGAACACTGAAGCTTTCTTT. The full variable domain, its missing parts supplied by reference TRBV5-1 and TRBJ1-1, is KAGVTQTPRYLIKTRGQQVTLSCSPISGHRSVSWYQQTPGQGLQFLFEYFSETQRNKGNFPGRFSGRQFSNSRSEMNVSTLELGDSALYLCASSSEMNTEAFFGQGTRLTVV.

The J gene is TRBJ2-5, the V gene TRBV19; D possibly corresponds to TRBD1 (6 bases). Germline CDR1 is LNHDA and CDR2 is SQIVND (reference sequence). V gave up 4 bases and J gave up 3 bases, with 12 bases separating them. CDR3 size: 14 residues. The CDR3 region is CASSTLRTEETQYF. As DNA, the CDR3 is TGTGCCAGTAGTACCCTACGGACAGAAGAGACCCAGTACTTC.

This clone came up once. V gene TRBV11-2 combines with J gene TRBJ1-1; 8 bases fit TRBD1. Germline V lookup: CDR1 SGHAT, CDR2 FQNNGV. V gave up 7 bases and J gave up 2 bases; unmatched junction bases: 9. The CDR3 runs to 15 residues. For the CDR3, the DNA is TGTGCCAGCAACCATGACGACAGGGGAAACACTGAAGCTTTCTTT. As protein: CASNHDDRGNTEAFF.

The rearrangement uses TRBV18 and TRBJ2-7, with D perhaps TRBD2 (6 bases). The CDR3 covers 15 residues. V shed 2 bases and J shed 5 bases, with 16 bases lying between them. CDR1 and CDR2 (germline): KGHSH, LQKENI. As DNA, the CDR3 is TGTGCCAGCTCACCAGGACCAGGGAGGCAGGACGAGCAGTACTTC. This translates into CASSPGPGRQDEQYF.

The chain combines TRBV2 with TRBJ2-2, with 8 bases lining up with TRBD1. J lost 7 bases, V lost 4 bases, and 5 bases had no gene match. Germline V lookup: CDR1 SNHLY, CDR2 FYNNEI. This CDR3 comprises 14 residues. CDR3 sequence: CASSADRENGELFF. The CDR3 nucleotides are TGTGCCAGCAGTGCGGACAGGGAGAACGGGGAGCTGTTTTTT.

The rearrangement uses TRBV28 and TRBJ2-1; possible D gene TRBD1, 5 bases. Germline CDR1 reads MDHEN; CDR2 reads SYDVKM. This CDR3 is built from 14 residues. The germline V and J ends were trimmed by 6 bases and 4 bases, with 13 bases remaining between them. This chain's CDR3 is CASSSPTGYNEQFF. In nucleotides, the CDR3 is TGTGCCAGCAGCTCTCCAACAGGATACAATGAGCAGTTCTTC.